These T cell receptor beta chains were read from a single sample in a study of blood T cell repertoires in COVID-19. Method: immunoSEQ multiplex PCR; TCRdb's copy keeps in-frame clones and lacks some. This table has fewer than 75,000 clones, 65% to 85% appearing once. The sequenced sample consisted of peripheral blood. Receptors originate from a man in his 60s with acute or convalescent COVID-19. Each CDR3 is given with its conserved first and last residue. A D gene is named only where the DNA matches it firmly. For some rows the clone size is stated as once, few or many, or as a class when expanded; others skip it.

TRBV5-1	TRBJ2-3	.	.	CASSPGKVGDTQYF	TGCGCCAGCAGCCCGGGGAAGGTAGGAGATACGCAGTATTTT
TRBV11-2	TRBJ1-6	.	.	CASSIGRTVDSPLHF	TGTGCCAGCAGTATCGGACGGACAGTTGATTCACCCCTCCACTTT
TRBV12-3/TRBV12-4	TRBJ1-6	.	once	CASSLQGGSPLHF	TGTGCCAGCAGTTTACAGGGTGGTTCACCCCTCCACTTT
TRBV7-9	TRBJ1-4	TRBD1	.	CASSLDKGANEKLFF	TGTGCCAGCAGCTTAGATAAGGGGGCGAATGAAAAACTGTTTTTT
TRBV9	TRBJ1-1	.	.	CASSAISGAEAFF	TGTGCCAGCAGCGCGATATCAGGGGCTGAAGCTTTCTTT
TRBV11-2	TRBJ2-7	TRBD1	.	CASSSNRDRLYEQYF	TGTGCCAGCAGTTCCAACCGGGACAGGCTTTACGAGCAGTACTTC
TRBV24-1	TRBJ1-6	.	few	CATSESTENSPLHF	TGTGCCACCAGTGAATCGACAGAGAATTCACCCCTCCACTTT
TRBV29-1	TRBJ1-6	TRBD1	.	CIVRGHSPLHF	TGCATCGTTAGGGGGCATTCACCCCTCCACTTT
TRBV6-5	TRBJ1-2	TRBD1	.	CASTPGQDNYGYTF	TGTGCCAGCACCCCGGGACAGGATAACTATGGCTACACCTTC
TRBV11-2	TRBJ1-6	TRBD1	.	CASSFRDSYDVRF	TGTGCCAGCAGCTTCCGGGACAGCTACGACGTACGATTT
TRBV14	TRBJ2-5	.	.	CASSQVEGMGRETQYF	TGTGCCAGCAGCCAAGTGGAGGGTATGGGGCGAGAGACCCAGTACTTC
TRBV11-3	TRBJ1-1	.	.	CASSLEEGTEAFF	TGTGCCAGCAGCTTAGAAGAGGGCACTGAAGCTTTCTTT
TRBV24-1	TRBJ1-2	TRBD1	.	CATSGTSGTGEKGYTF	TGTGCCACCAGTGGTACCTCCGGGACAGGGGAGAAAGGCTACACCTTC
TRBV6-1	TRBJ2-7	.	.	CASSEAGQTSAGKQYF	TGTGCCAGCAGTGAGGCGGGACAGACTTCTGCAGGGAAGCAGTACTTC
TRBV19	TRBJ1-5	TRBD1	few	CASSMTGDRQPQHF	TGTGCCAGTAGTATGACAGGGGATAGGCAGCCCCAGCATTTT
TRBV5-4	TRBJ1-2	.	.	CASSLGTQRNYGYTF	TGTGCCAGCAGCTTGGGGACCCAGCGGAACTATGGCTACACCTTC
TRBV30	TRBJ1-5	.	once	CAWSGSEGADQPQHF	TGTGCCTGGAGTGGGTCAGAAGGGGCGGATCAGCCCCAGCATTTT
TRBV19	TRBJ1-3	TRBD1	.	CASTRTGRGNTIYF	TGTGCCAGTACCCGGACAGGGAGGGGAAACACCATATATTTT
TRBV4-2	TRBJ1-2	.	once	CASSQDPGDGYTF	TGTGCCAGCAGCCAAGATCCAGGGGATGGCTACACCTTC
TRBV9	TRBJ2-1	TRBD1	.	CASSAPGTGINEQFF	TGTGCCAGCAGCGCTCCCGGGACAGGGATCAATGAGCAGTTCTTC
TRBV7-3	TRBJ1-6	TRBD1	.	CASSGGTANSPLHF	TGTGCCAGCAGCGGGGGGACAGCAAATTCACCCCTCCACTTT
TRBV24-1	TRBJ2-5	TRBD2	.	CATSDFQRGGGETQYF	TGTGCCACCAGTGATTTCCAGCGGGGGGGCGGGGAGACCCAGTACTTC
TRBV4-2	TRBJ1-2	.	.	CASSQVGGNYGYTF	TGTGCCAGCAGCCAAGTCGGGGGGAACTATGGCTACACCTTC
TRBV2	TRBJ1-2	.	.	CASSETGGYTF	TGTGCCAGCAGTGAAACAGGAGGCTACACCTTC
TRBV5-4	TRBJ2-1	TRBD2	few	CASSTGLAGGYNEQFF	TGTGCCAGCAGCACGGGACTAGCGGGGGGCTACAATGAGCAGTTCTTC
TRBV7-2	TRBJ1-5	TRBD1	.	CASSLYRGFNQPQHF	TGTGCCAGCAGCTTATACAGGGGGTTCAATCAGCCCCAGCATTTT
TRBV30	TRBJ1-5	TRBD1	few	CAWSVGGAGNQPQHF	TGTGCCTGGAGTGTAGGGGGCGCGGGGAATCAGCCCCAGCATTTT
TRBV5-4	TRBJ2-7	.	.	CASSFYSLSYEQYF	TGTGCCAGCAGCTTCTACAGTCTCTCCTACGAGCAGTACTTC
TRBV4-1	TRBJ2-4	TRBD1	.	CASSQDMSTGKAKNIQYF	TGCGCCAGCAGCCAAGATATGTCGACAGGGAAGGCCAAAAACATTCAGTACTTC
TRBV20-1	TRBJ1-2	.	.	CSASWLGGRGFNYGYTF	TGCAGTGCTAGTTGGCTGGGGGGGCGAGGGTTCAACTATGGCTACACCTTC
TRBV5-1	TRBJ2-1	TRBD2	.	CARSLGRGGYNEQFF	TGCGCCCGCAGCTTGGGGCGGGGGGGCTACAATGAGCAGTTCTTC
TRBV27	TRBJ1-5	.	.	CASILRAGNQPQHF	TGTGCCAGCATCCTCAGGGCTGGCAATCAGCCCCAGCATTTT
TRBV7-9	TRBJ2-1	.	.	CASSSQGGGYNEQFF	TGTGCCAGCAGCTCCCAGGGGGGAGGTTACAATGAGCAGTTCTTC
TRBV7-2	TRBJ2-3	.	few	CASSLGPQRDTQYF	TGTGCCAGCAGCTTAGGCCCTCAGAGGGATACGCAGTATTTT
TRBV4-1	TRBJ1-1	.	.	CASSHMGRTEAFF	TGCGCCAGCAGCCATATGGGGCGAACTGAAGCTTTCTTT
TRBV5-6	TRBJ1-1	TRBD1	.	CASSFPNRDSEAFF	TGTGCCAGCAGCTTCCCTAATAGGGACAGTGAAGCTTTCTTT
TRBV27	TRBJ1-1	TRBD1	few	CASSLFGTGRAFF	TGTGCCAGCAGTTTGTTCGGGACAGGGCGAGCTTTCTTT
TRBV5-8	TRBJ2-3	.	.	CASSFWGGRGTDTQYF	TGTGCCAGCAGCTTCTGGGGGGGGCGCGGGACAGATACGCAGTATTTT
TRBV19	TRBJ2-3	TRBD1	.	CASSPRQGADTQYF	TGTGCCAGTAGTCCGCGACAGGGGGCAGATACGCAGTATTTT
TRBV12-5	TRBJ1-1	.	.	CASGRTERVIF	TGTGCTAGTGGCAGAACCGAGAGGGTAATTTTT